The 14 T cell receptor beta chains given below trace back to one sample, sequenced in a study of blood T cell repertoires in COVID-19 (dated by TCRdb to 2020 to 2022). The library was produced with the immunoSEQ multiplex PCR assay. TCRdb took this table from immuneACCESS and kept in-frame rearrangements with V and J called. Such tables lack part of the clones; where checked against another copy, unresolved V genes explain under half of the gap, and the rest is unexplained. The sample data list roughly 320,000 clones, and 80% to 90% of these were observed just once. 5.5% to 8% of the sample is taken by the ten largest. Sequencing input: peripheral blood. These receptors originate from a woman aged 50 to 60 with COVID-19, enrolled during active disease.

CDR3 sequence: CASSLAKTSGIDTQYF. The CDR3 nucleotides read TGCGCCAGCAGCTTGGCCAAGACTAGCGGAATTGATACGCAGTATTTT. This chain joins TRBV5-1 and TRBJ2-3; 9 bases map to TRBD2. CDR1 SGHRS and CDR2 YFSETQ come from the germline V gene. V lost 0 bases, J lost 6 bases, and 8 bases stayed unmatched. The CDR3 is made up of 16 amino acids.

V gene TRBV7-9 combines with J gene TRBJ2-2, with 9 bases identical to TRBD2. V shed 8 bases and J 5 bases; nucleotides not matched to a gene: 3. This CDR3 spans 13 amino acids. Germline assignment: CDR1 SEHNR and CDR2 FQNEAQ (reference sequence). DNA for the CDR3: TGTGCCAGCGCGCGGGGGGGAACCGGGGAGCTGTTTTTT. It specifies CASARGGTGELFF.

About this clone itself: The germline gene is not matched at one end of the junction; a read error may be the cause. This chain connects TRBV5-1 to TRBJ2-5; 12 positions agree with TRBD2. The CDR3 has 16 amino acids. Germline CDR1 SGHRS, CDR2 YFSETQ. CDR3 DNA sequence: TGCGCCAGCAGCTCACGACTAGCGGGAGAGGGGGAGAGCCAGTACTTC. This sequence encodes CASSSRLAGEGESQYF.

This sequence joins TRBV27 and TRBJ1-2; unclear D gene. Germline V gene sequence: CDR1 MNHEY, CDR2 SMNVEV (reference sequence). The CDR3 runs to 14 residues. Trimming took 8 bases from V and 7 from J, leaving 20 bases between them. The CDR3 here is CASGMPGRHLGYTF. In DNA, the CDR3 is TGTGCCAGCGGAATGCCCGGCAGGCACCTTGGCTACACCTTC.

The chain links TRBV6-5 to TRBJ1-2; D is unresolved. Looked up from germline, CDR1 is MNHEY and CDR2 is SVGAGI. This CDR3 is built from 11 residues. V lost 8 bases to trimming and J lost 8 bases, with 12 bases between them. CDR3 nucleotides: TGTGCCAGCTCCCCATTTGAGGGCTACACCTTC. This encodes CASSPFEGYTF.

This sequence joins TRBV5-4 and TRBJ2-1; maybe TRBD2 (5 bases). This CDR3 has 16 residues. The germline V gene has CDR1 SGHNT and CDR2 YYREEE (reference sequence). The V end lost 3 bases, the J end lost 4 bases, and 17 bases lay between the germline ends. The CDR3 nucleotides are TGTGCCAGCAGCTCCGGCGGGCTAGCCACATACAATGAGCAGTTCTTC. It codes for CASSSGGLATYNEQFF.

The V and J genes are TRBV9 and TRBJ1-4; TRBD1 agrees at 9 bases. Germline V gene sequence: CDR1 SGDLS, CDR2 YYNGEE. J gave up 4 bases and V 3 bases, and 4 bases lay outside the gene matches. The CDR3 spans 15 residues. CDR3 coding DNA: TGTGCCAGCAGCGCCCCGGGACAGGGTAATGAAAAACTGTTTTTT. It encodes CASSAPGQGNEKLFF.

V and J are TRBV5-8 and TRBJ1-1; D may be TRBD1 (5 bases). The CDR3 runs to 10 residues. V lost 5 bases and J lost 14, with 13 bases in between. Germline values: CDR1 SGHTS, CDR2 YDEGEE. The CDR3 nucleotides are TGTGCCAGCAGTCCAGGGTTAGGCTTCTTT. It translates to CASSPGLGFF.

CDR3 in amino acids: CASSRDTYEQYF. The CDR3 DNA is TGTGCCAGCTCCCGGGACACCTACGAGCAGTACTTC. This chain uses TRBV18 with TRBJ2-7; D perhaps matches TRBD1 (6 bases). Trimming removed 6 bases at V and 2 bases at J, with 8 bases between. Germline values: CDR1 KGHSH, CDR2 LQKENI. This CDR3 is 12 amino acids long.

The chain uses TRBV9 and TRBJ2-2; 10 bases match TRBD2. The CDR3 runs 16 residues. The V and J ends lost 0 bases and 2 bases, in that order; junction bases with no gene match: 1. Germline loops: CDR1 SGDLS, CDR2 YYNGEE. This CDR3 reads CASSVELAGNTGELFF. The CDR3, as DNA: TGTGCCAGCAGCGTAGAACTAGCGGGAAACACCGGGGAGCTGTTTTTT.

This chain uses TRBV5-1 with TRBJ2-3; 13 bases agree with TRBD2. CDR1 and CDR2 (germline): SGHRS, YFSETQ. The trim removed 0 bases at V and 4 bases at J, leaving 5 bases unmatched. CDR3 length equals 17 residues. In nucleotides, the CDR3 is TGCGCCAGCAGCTTGGCGCGGACTAGCGGGAGCGCAGATACGCAGTATTTT. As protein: CASSLARTSGSADTQYF.

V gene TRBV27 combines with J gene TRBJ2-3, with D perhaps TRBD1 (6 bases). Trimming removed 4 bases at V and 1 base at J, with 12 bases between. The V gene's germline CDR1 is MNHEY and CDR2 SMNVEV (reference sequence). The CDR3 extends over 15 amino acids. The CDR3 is CASSSGVLGTDTQYF. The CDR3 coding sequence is TGTGCCAGCAGTTCAGGGGTGTTGGGCACAGATACGCAGTATTTT.

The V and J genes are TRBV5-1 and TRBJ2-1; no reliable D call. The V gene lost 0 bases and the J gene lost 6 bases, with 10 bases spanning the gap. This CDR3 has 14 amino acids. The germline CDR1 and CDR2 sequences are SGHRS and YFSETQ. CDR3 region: CASSLVPTGNEQFF. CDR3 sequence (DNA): TGCGCCAGCAGCTTGGTCCCTACGGGCAATGAGCAGTTCTTC.

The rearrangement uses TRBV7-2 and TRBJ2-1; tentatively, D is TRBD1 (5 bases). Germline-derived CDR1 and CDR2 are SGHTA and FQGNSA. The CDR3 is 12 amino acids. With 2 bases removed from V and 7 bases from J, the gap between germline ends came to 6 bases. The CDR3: CASSLRGNEQFF. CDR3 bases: TGTGCCAGCAGCTTAAGGGGAAATGAGCAGTTCTTC.